Below, 20 T cell receptor beta chains from the same sample are listed, as sequenced in a study of OX40 agonist ivuxolimab in advanced cancers. Measured with immunoSEQ multiplex PCR; TCRdb has only the in-frame clones, and not every one. The sample has about 61,000 clones, about 90% seen once. The material sequenced was CD4+ or CD8+ T cells sorted from blood, taken in a trial of the OX40 agonist ivuxolimab. Every receptor here comes from an adult with an advanced solid tumor such as melanoma, head and neck, liver or kidney cancer.

J is TRBJ1-2 and V is TRBV12-5; no clear D gene. The CDR3 is 15 residues long. Trimming removed 0 bases from V and 4 bases from J, with 12 bases in between. Germline V gene lookup returns CDR1 LGHNT and CDR2 FRNRAP. DNA of the CDR3: TGTGCTAGTGGTTTGGTACTCAACCACCTCTATGGCTACACCTTC. This encodes CASGLVLNHLYGYTF.

The rearrangement uses TRBV6-5 and TRBJ1-1; D is unclear. CDR3 length: 13 amino acids. Trimming removed 0 bases at V and 4 bases at J, with 6 bases between. Germline V gene sequence: CDR1 MNHEY, CDR2 SVGAGI. CDR3 DNA sequence: TGTGCCAGCAGTTACTCGAGTCGCACTGAAGCTTTCTTT. Protein product: CASSYSSRTEAFF.

The chain couples TRBV4-1 to TRBJ2-5; 11 bases fit TRBD2. This CDR3 comprises 15 residues. The germline gives CDR1 MGHRA, CDR2 YSYEKL. V was clipped by 5 bases and J by 2 bases; unmatched bases: 4. As DNA, the CDR3 is TGCGCCAGCAGCACTAGCGGGAGAGGGCAAGAGACCCAGTACTTC. Amino acids: CASSTSGRGQETQYF.

The chain employs TRBV6-1 and TRBJ1-5, with D unclear. Germline-derived CDR1 and CDR2 are MNHNS and SASEGT. The V and J ends lost 3 bases and 5 bases respectively, with 8 bases between them. This CDR3 region has 13 residues. In DNA, the CDR3 is TGTGCCAGCAGTGATTACGGGTATCAGCCCCAGCATTTT. Translated, it gives CASSDYGYQPQHF.

The chain couples TRBV4-2 to TRBJ1-3, with 8 bases aligning to TRBD1. V was pared by 0 bases and J by 0 bases, with 10 bases of the junction left unmatched. In germline, CDR1 is LGHNA, CDR2 YNFKEQ. The CDR3 loop spans 19 amino acids. The CDR3 is CASSQDRGRGLRSGNTIYF. In nucleotides, the CDR3 is TGTGCCAGCAGCCAAGACCGAGGCAGGGGGCTCCGCTCTGGAAACACCATATATTTT.

The V call is TRBV20-1, the J call TRBJ1-2; D is possibly TRBD1 (6 bases). CDR1 and CDR2 from the germline V gene are DFQATT and SNEGSKA (reference sequence). This CDR3 has 11 amino acids. Trimming pared 5 bases from V and 7 bases from J, leaving 11 bases between. Written as DNA, the CDR3 is TGCAGTGCTCAGGGGTATGTTGGCTACACCTTC. Protein sequence: CSAQGYVGYTF.

CDR3 residues: CASSVTGVHPQHF. As DNA, the CDR3 is TGTGCCAGCAGCGTGACAGGCGTTCATCCCCAGCATTTT. The V and J genes are TRBV9 and TRBJ1-5; D perhaps matches TRBD1 (6 bases). The CDR3 length is 13 residues. Germline V gene data show CDR1 as SGDLS and CDR2 as YYNGEE. With 2 bases removed from V and 10 bases from J, the gap between germline ends came to 13 bases.

This chain joins TRBV20-1 and TRBJ2-3; possibly TRBD1 or TRBD2 for D (5 bases each). This CDR3 comprises 11 residues. Germline CDR1 reads DFQATT; CDR2 reads SNEGSKA (reference sequence). Trimming left V 5 bases short and J 4 bases short, with 7 bases between. CDR3 DNA: TGCAGTGCTGGGGGTCCAGATACGCAGTATTTT. Amino acids: CSAGGPDTQYF.

This clone appeared once. The chain has TRBV6-1 and TRBJ1-5; D is ambiguous. The V end lost 6 bases, the J end lost 1 base, and 10 bases lay between the germline ends. In germline, CDR1 is MNHNS, CDR2 SASEGT. This CDR3 contains 14 residues. The CDR3 is CASRKGLSNQPQHF. The CDR3 bases are TGTGCCAGCAGAAAGGGTTTGAGCAATCAGCCCCAGCATTTT.

This chain joins TRBV19 and TRBJ2-1, with a tentative D call TRBD2 (6 bases). The ends were cut back, 5 bases at V and 7 bases at J, with 15 bases in the middle. The CDR3 length is 14 residues. CDR1 and CDR2 (germline): LNHDA, SQIVND (reference sequence). The CDR3 coding sequence is TGTGCCAGTAGTTGGACTGCGGGGAGGAATGAGCAGTTCTTC. This sequence encodes CASSWTAGRNEQFF.

The chain is built from TRBV6-5 and TRBJ1-1; 7 nucleotides align to TRBD1. This CDR3 has 14 residues. Germline values: CDR1 MNHEY, CDR2 SVGAGI. J was trimmed by 3 bases and V by 5 bases; bases with no gene match: 6. The DNA of the CDR3 is TGTGCCAGCAGTAATAAAAGGGGGCACACTGAAGCTTTCTTT. Its protein product is CASSNKRGHTEAFF.

V gene TRBV11-2 combines with J gene TRBJ2-5, with D maybe TRBD2 (6 bases). Trimming stripped 5 bases from V and 5 bases from J, with 12 bases between. Germline V gene sequence: CDR1 SGHAT, CDR2 FQNNGV. This CDR3 is built from 13 residues. The CDR3 nucleotides read TGTGCCAGCAGCCAGACCCGGGAGGAGACCCAGTACTTC. Protein: CASSQTREETQYF.

The gene calls are TRBV4-2 and TRBJ2-1, with 7 bases identical to TRBD2. Germline V gives CDR1 LGHNA, CDR2 YNFKEQ. CDR3 size: 13 residues. The V gene end was trimmed by 4 bases and the J gene end by 7 bases; junction bases not matched to a gene: 4. The CDR3, as DNA: TGTGCCAGCAGCCTTCCCGGGGGGAATGAGCAGTTCTTC. Its translation is CASSLPGGNEQFF.

The chain employs TRBV4-3 and TRBJ1-5; 8 positions match TRBD1. V trimming: 4 bases; J trimming: 7 bases; junction bases outside the gene matches: 3. This CDR3 is built from 13 residues. Germline V gene sequence: CDR1 LGHNA, CDR2 YSLEER. The CDR3 nucleotides read TGCGCCAGCAGCCGACGACAGGGGCAGCCCCAGCATTTT. Translated: CASSRRQGQPQHF.

The chain links TRBV10-1 to TRBJ2-1; 9 bases match TRBD1. The germline CDR1 and CDR2 sequences are WNHNN and SYGVQD (reference sequence). With 4 bases clipped from V and 3 bases from J, the junction kept 4 bases outside the gene matches. This CDR3 contains 15 residues. CDR3 DNA: TGCGCCAGCAGTGTTCGGGACAGGGACTACAATGAGCAGTTCTTC. This translates into CASSVRDRDYNEQFF.

The table lists this clone with a few counts. The chain joins TRBV4-1 to TRBJ1-5; no clear D. The CDR3 runs to 15 residues. Germline CDR1 and CDR2: MGHRA and YSYEKL. Trimming took 3 bases from V and 5 from J, leaving 14 bases between them. CDR3 DNA sequence: TGCGCCAGCAGCCATCTCCCGGGTAACTATCAGCCCCAGCATTTT. Its translation: CASSHLPGNYQPQHF.

J is TRBJ1-1 and V is TRBV30, with unresolved D. Germline V gives CDR1 GTSNPN, CDR2 SVGIG (reference sequence). V was shortened by 0 bases and J by 1 base, with 6 bases between the two germline ends. The CDR3 covers 13 residues. CDR3 coding DNA: TGTGCCTGGAGTGTACGGCCGAACACTGAAGCTTTCTTT. Residues: CAWSVRPNTEAFF. Together with reference TRBV30 and TRBJ1-1, the CDR3 gives the full variable domain: SQTIHQWPATLVQPVGSPLSLECTVEGTSNPNLYWYRQAAGRGLQLLFYSVGIGQISSEVPQNLSASRPQDRQFILSSKKLLLSDSGFYLCAWSVRPNTEAFFGQGTRLTVV.

This clone was counted a single time. The gene calls are TRBV19 and TRBJ1-1; weak D call: TRBD1 (6 bases). V was pared by 5 bases and J by 1 base, with 14 bases between. CDR1 LNHDA and CDR2 SQIVND come from the germline V gene (reference sequence). CDR3 size: 15 residues. In DNA, the CDR3 is TGTGCCAGTAGTCAAGACCTGACAGGGAACACTGAAGCTTTCTTT. Translated: CASSQDLTGNTEAFF.

This chain links TRBV9 with TRBJ1-1, with a possible D match to TRBD1 (6 bases). The V and J ends lost 2 bases and 4 bases respectively, with 12 bases between them. CDR1 and CDR2 from the germline V gene are SGDLS and YYNGEE. This CDR3 spans 14 amino acids. CDR3 sequence reads: CASSVRTDFTEAFF. The CDR3 nucleotides are TGTGCCAGCAGCGTTCGGACAGATTTCACTGAAGCTTTCTTT. The whole variable domain, remainder taken from reference TRBV9 and TRBJ1-1, is DSGVTQTPKHLITATGQRVTLRCSPRSGDLSVYWYQQSLDQGLQFLIQYYNGEERAKGNILERFSAQQFPDLHSELNLSSLELGDSALYFCASSVRTDFTEAFFGQGTRLTVV.

V is TRBV9 and J is TRBJ1-3; a possible D gene is TRBD1 (6 bases). V shed 4 bases and J shed 4 bases, with 15 bases lying between them. Germline V lookup: CDR1 SGDLS, CDR2 YYNGEE. This CDR3 region has 15 residues. The CDR3 region has the DNA TGTGCCAGCAGCTTTCGCGGGGGCCACGGAAACACCATATATTTT. Translating gives CASSFRGGHGNTIYF.